This T cell receptor (beta chain) was observed in a study of OX40 agonist ivuxolimab in advanced cancers. In the study overall: Ivuxolimab was an agonistic, fully human IgG2 monoclonal antibody directed against OX40 (CD134), a costimulatory receptor. Intravenous ivuxolimab was administered to patients every 2 weeks at six dose levels: 0.01, 0.1, 0.3, 1.5, 3 and 10 mg/kg. Of the 50 or so patients in dose escalation, 19 had hepatocellular carcinoma, about 15 had melanoma, 9 had renal cell carcinoma and 9 had head and neck cancer. The dose-escalation cohort was roughly 87% male with a mean age of around 62 years, ranging from roughly 20 to 80. Prior anti-PD-1, anti-PD-L1 or anti-CTLA-4 therapy was permitted, and about two fifths of dose-escalation patients had received checkpoint inhibitors. Partial responses occurred in three dose-escalation patients, of whom one had hepatocellular carcinoma and two had cutaneous melanoma. The point of sequencing TCRbeta in the periphery was to test whether ivuxolimab changed TCR sequence diversity and drove clonal T-cell expansion. The paper covers the monotherapy dose-escalation part of the phase I ivuxolimab trial, which included N = 52 patients. Findings and caveats that apply to the study as a whole: The antigen specificity of the peripheral T cells that underwent clonal expansion was not determined. Low levels of normalized T-cell clonal expansion were also seen in some nonresponding patients. After ivuxolimab, CD8+ T cells had more expanded clones than CD4+ T cells on average. At doses from 0.1 to 3.0 mg/kg, clonal expansion was seen in both CD4+ and CD8+ blood T cells between baseline and week 6. In the 0.1-3.0 mg/kg groups, partial responders had among the lowest normalized peripheral clonal expansion, particularly in CD8+ T cells.

For sequencing of the TCRbeta CDR3 region, genomic DNA was extracted from the sorted cells. The immunoSEQ Assay was used to sequence the TCRbeta CDR3 regions. This is the immuneACCESS table as TCRdb keeps it, with only in-frame sequences that have V and J called. A part of the clones is gone; compared with another copy, unresolved V genes explain less than half, and the rest is unexplained. The sample table holds about 63,000 clones, of which roughly nine tenths were seen once. Together, the top ten hold 4% to 5% of the sample. Remarks on this clone: This receptor's antigen is unknown. No much larger clone is present one base from it, and per-base qualities are unavailable.

The trial excluded patients who had a history of autoimmune disease or who were on systemic immunosuppression. In every dose cohort, peripheral blood was drawn for TCR sequencing at baseline, cycle 4 day 1, and cycle 7 day 1. The samples were taken from a phase I, first-in-human, multicenter, open-label dose-escalation trial of ivuxolimab. Adults with locally advanced or metastatic melanoma, renal cell, hepatocellular, or head and neck squamous cell carcinoma were enrolled in the trial. Before TCR sequencing, CD4+ T cells and CD8+ T cells from peripheral blood were sorted into separate populations. CDR1 and CDR2 are drawn from the germline V gene: MDHEN, SYDVKM. The junction shows trimming of 6 bases on V and 1 base on J, and the gene matches do not reach 4 bases of it. From its cysteine to its phenylalanine, the CDR3 spans 15 amino acids. The kept DNA is CDR3 alone, 45 bases in frame from the first base.

The chain uses TRBV28 and TRBJ2-7; TRBD1 lines up with 12 middle nucleotides. This specimen consisted of CD4+ or CD8+ T cells sorted from blood, obtained in a trial of the OX40 agonist ivuxolimab. The sequence came from an adult with an advanced solid tumor such as melanoma, head and neck, liver or kidney cancer. The CDR3 loop reads CASSTGQGASYEQYF. The bases are TGTGCCAGCAGCACGGGACAGGGGGCGTCCTACGAGCAGTACTTC.